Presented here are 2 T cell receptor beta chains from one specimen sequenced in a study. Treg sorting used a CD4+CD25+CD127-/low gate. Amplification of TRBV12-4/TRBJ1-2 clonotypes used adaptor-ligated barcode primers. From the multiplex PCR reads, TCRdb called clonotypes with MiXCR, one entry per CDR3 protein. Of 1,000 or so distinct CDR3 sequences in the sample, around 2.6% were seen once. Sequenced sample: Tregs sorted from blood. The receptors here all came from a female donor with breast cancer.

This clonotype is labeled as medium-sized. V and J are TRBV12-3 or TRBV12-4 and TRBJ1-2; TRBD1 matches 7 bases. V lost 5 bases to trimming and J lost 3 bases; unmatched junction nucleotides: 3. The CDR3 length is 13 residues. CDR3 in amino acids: CASSHRGDYGYTF. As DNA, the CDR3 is TGTGCCAGCAGTCACAGGGGTGACTATGGCTACACCTTC.

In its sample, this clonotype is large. CDR3 sequence (DNA): TGTGCCAGCAGTTGGACGGACTCTGGCTACACCTTC. Translated, it gives CASSWTDSGYTF. The V gene is TRBV12-3 or TRBV12-4, the J gene TRBJ1-2; D gene unclear. With 4 bases removed from V and 7 bases from J, the gap between germline ends came to 10 bases. The CDR3 totals 12 residues.